The clone carrying this T cell receptor (beta chain) showed up many times. These data belong to a study of blood T cells in healthy people across ages. Together with a sample-barcoded 5' primer, a J-beta primer mix was included in a second PCR lasting about 7 to 11 cycles. Every cDNA molecule carried a tag from a template-switch adaptor bearing 12 random nucleotides. MiXCR was run by TCRdb on the 5' RACE reads, yielding one entry per CDR3 protein. The sample has around 670,000 distinct CDR3 sequences; approximately 30% are singletons. The CDR3 length is 18 residues. In germline, CDR1 is DFQATT, CDR2 SNEGSKA (reference sequence). With V trimmed by 3 bases and J by 4 bases, 10 bases remained unmatched.

The sequence came from a woman aged 80 or older in good health. The chain uses TRBV20-1 and TRBJ2-1, with 15 bases aligning to TRBD2. Sequenced sample: blood. For the CDR3, the DNA is TGCAGTGCTAGGCGCGGGACTAGCGGGGGGCTGGTGTACAATGAGCAGTTCTTC. It encodes CSARRGTSGGLVYNEQFF.